This record concerns one T cell receptor (beta chain) sequence. V was trimmed by 3 bases and J by 0 bases, leaving 7 bases between them. Germline V lookup: CDR1 SGHVS, CDR2 FQNEAQ. There are 14 residues in the CDR3. The sample is drawn from a study of control samples from healthy donors and cancer patients. Sequencing was performed with immunoSEQ multiplex PCR; in TCRdb, only in-frame clones are kept and a portion is missing. This sample carries around 68,000 clones, approximately 86% of them seen once, and the ten largest clones take roughly 14%. The clonotype was recovered from a man aged 55 to 70 in good health. This chain connects TRBV7-8 to TRBJ2-3; no reliable D call. The sequencing input was blood. CDR3 coding DNA: TGTGCCAGCAGCTTGGGCCTTAGCACAGATACGCAGTATTTT. It yields the protein CASSLGLSTDTQYF.